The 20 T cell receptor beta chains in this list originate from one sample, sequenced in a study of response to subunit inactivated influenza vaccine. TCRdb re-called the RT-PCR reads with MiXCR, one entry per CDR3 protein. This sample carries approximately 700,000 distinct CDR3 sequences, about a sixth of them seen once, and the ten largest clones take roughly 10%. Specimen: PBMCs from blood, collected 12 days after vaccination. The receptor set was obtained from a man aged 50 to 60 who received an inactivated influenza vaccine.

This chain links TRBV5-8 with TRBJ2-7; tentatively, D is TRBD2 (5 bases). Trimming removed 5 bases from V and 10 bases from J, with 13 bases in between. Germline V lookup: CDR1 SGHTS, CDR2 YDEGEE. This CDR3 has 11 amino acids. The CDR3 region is CASREGLVQYF. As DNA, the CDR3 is TGTGCCAGCAGGGAAGGACTCGTTCAGTACTTC.

This CDR3 is CASSQDLLEKLFF. As DNA, the CDR3 is TGCGCCAGCAGCCAAGATCTGTTAGAAAAACTGTTTTTT. The chain recombines TRBV4-3 with TRBJ1-4; D not certain. The CDR3 has 13 amino acids. Germline CDR1 LGHNA, CDR2 YSLEER. Trimming removed 0 bases at V and 8 bases at J, with 7 bases between.

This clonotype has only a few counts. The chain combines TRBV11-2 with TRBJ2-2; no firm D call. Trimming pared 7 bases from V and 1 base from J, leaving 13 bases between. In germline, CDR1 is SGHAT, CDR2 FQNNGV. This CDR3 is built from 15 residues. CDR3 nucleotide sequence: TGTGCCAGCAACAAAATTTGGAAGAACACCGGGGAGCTGTTTTTT. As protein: CASNKIWKNTGELFF.

Here the CDR3 DNA reads TGTGCCAGCATTAGGGGGAACGACAATGAGCAGTTCTTC. It specifies CASIRGNDNEQFF. The gene calls are TRBV7-9 and TRBJ2-1, with D possibly being TRBD1 (6 bases). The ends were cut back, 7 bases at V and 5 bases at J, with 12 bases in the middle. Germline V gene lookup returns CDR1 SEHNR and CDR2 FQNEAQ (reference sequence). The CDR3 is 13 amino acids.

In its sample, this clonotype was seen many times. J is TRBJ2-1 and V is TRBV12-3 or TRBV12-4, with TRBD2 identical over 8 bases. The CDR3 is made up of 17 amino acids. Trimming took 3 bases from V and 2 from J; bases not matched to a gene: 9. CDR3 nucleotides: TGTGCCAGCAGTTTCCGGCGGGGGGAGTCTGCCTACAATGAGCAGTTCTTC. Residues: CASSFRRGESAYNEQFF.

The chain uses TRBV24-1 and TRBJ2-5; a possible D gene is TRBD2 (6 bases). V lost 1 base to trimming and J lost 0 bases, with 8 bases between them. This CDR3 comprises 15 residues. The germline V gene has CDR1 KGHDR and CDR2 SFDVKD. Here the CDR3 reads CATSDFWGDQETQYF. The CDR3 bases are TGTGCCACCAGTGATTTTTGGGGGGACCAAGAGACCCAGTACTTC.

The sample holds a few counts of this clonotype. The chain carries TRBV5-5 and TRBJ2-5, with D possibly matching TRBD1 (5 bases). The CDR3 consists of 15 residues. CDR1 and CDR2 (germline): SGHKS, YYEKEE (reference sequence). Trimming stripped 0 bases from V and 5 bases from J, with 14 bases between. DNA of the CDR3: TGTGCCAGCAGCTTGGAAAGGGGTGGATACGAGACCCAGTACTTC. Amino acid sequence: CASSLERGGYETQYF.

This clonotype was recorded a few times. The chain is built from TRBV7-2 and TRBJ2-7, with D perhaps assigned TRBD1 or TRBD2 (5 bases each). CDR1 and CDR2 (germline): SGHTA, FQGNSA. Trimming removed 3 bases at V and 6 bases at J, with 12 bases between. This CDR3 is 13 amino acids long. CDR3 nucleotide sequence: TGTGCCAGCAGCTTCGACCGGGGCGCCGAGCAGTACTTC. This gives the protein CASSFDRGAEQYF.

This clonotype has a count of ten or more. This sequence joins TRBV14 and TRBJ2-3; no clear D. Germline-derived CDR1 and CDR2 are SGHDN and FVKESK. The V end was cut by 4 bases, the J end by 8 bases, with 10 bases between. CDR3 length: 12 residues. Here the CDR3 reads CASSPLGATQYF. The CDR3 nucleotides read TGTGCCAGCAGCCCCCTTGGTGCTACGCAGTATTTT. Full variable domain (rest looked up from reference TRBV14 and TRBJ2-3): EAGVTQFPSHSVIEKGQTVTLRCDPISGHDNLYWYRRVMGKEIKFLLHFVKESKQDESGMPNNRFLAERTGGTYSTLKVQPAELEDSGVYFCASSPLGATQYFGPGTRLTVL.

This CDR3 reads CSARRQGVETQYF. CDR3 coding DNA: TGCAGTGCTAGAAGGCAGGGGGTGGAGACCCAGTACTTC. This sequence joins TRBV20-1 and TRBJ2-5; 7 positions match TRBD1. The CDR3 contains 13 residues. Germline values: CDR1 DFQATT, CDR2 SNEGSKA (reference sequence). The V and J ends lost 2 bases and 5 bases, in that order; junction bases with no gene match: 5.

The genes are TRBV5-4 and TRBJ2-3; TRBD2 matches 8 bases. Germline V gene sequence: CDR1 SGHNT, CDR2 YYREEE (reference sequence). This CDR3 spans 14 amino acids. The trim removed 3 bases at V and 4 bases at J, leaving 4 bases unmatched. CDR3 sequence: CASSYAGGSDTQYF. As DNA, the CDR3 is TGTGCCAGCAGCTACGCGGGGGGCTCAGATACGCAGTATTTT.

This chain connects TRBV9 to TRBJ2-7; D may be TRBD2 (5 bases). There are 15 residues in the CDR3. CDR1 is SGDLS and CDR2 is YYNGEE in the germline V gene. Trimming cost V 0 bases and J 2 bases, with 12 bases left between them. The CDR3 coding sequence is TGTGCCAGCAGCGTAGGCGTGACTACTACCTACGAGCAGTACTTC. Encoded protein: CASSVGVTTTYEQYF.

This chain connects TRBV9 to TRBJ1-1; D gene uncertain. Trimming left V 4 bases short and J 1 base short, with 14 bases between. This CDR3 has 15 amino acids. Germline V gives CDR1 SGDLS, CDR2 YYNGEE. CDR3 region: CASSTRSSGNTEAFF. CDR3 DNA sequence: TGTGCCAGCAGCACCCGGAGCAGCGGGAACACTGAAGCTTTCTTT. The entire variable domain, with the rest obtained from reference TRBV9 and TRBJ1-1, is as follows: DSGVTQTPKHLITATGQRVTLRCSPRSGDLSVYWYQQSLDQGLQFLIQYYNGEERAKGNILERFSAQQFPDLHSELNLSSLELGDSALYFCASSTRSSGNTEAFFGQGTRLTVV.

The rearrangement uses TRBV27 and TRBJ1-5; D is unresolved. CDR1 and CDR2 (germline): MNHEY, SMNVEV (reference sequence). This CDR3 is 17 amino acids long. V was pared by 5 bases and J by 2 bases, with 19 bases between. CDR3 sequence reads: CASSPLRQTRGNQPQHF. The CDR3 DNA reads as TGTGCCAGCAGTCCCCTCAGGCAGACTAGGGGCAATCAGCCCCAGCATTTT.

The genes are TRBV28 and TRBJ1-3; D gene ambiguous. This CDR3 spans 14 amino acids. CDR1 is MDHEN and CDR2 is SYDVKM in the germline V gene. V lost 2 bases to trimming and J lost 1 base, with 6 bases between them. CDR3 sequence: CASSLQKSGNTIYF. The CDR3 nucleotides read TGTGCCAGCAGTTTACAGAAATCTGGAAACACCATATATTTT.

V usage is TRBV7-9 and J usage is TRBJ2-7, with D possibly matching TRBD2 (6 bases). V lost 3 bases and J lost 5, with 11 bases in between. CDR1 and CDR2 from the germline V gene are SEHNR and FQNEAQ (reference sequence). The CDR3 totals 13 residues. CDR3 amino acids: CASSFRERNEQYF. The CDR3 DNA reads TGTGCCAGCAGCTTCCGGGAGAGGAACGAGCAGTACTTC.

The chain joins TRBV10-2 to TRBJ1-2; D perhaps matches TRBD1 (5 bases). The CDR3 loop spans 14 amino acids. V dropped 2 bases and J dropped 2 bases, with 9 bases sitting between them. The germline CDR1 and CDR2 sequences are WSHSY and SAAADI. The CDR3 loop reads CASSETGINYGYTF. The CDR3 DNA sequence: TGCGCCAGCAGTGAGACAGGCATCAACTATGGCTACACCTTC.

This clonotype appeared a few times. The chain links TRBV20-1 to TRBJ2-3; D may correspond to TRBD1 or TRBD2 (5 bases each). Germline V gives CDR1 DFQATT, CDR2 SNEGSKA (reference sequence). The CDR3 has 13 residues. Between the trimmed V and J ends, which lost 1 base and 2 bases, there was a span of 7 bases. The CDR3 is CSARGGITDTQYF. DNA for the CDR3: TGCAGTGCTAGAGGGGGGATCACAGATACGCAGTATTTT.

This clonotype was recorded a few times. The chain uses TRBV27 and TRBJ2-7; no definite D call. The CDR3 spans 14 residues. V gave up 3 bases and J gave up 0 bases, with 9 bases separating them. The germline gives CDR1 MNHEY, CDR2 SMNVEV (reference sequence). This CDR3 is CASSFTDSSYEQYF. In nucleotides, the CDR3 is TGTGCCAGCAGTTTTACGGATAGCTCCTACGAGCAGTACTTC.

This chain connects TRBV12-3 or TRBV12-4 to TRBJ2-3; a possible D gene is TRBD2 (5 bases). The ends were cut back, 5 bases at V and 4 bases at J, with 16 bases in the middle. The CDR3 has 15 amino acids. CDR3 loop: CASSQGLRYSDTQYF. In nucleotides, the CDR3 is TGTGCCAGCAGTCAAGGACTGAGATACTCAGATACGCAGTATTTT.